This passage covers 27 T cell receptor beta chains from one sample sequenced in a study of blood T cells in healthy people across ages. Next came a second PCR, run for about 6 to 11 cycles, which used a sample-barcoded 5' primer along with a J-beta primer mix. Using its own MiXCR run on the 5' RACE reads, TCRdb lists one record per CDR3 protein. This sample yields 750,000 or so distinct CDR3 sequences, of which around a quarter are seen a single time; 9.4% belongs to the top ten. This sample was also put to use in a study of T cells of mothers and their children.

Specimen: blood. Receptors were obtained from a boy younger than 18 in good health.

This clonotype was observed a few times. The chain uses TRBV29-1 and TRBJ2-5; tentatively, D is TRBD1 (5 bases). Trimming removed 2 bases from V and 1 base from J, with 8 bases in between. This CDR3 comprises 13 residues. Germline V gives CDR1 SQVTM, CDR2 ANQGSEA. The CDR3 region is CSVENRLQETQYF. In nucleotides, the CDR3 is TGCAGCGTTGAAAACAGGCTCCAAGAGACCCAGTACTTC.

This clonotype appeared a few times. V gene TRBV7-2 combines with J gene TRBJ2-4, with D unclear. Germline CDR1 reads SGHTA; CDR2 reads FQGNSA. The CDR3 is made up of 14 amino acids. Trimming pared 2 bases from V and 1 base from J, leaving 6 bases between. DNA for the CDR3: TGTGCCAGCAGCTTAAGGTCGGCCAAAAACATTCAGTACTTC. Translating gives CASSLRSAKNIQYF.

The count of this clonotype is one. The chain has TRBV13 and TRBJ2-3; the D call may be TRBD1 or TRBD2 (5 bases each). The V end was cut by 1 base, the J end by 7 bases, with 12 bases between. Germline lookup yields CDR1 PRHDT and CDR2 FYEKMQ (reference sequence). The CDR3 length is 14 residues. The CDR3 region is CASSLAAGTNTQYF. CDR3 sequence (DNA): TGTGCCAGCAGCTTAGCGGCTGGGACGAATACGCAGTATTTT.

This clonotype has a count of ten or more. This chain's CDR3 is CASSQEAGGSYEQYF. DNA of the CDR3: TGTGCCAGCAGCCAAGAAGCGGGGGGCTCCTACGAGCAGTACTTC. The chain recombines TRBV4-2 with TRBJ2-7; 9 bases are a match to TRBD2. V lost 0 bases to trimming and J lost 0 bases; unmatched junction nucleotides: 0. This CDR3 is 15 amino acids long. In germline, CDR1 is LGHNA, CDR2 YNFKEQ.

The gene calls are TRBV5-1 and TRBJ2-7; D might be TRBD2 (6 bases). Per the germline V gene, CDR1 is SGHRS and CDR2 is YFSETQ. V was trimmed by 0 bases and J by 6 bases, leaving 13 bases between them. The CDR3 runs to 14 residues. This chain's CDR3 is CASSLGLASVEQYF. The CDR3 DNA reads TGCGCCAGCAGCTTGGGCCTAGCGAGCGTCGAGCAGTACTTC.

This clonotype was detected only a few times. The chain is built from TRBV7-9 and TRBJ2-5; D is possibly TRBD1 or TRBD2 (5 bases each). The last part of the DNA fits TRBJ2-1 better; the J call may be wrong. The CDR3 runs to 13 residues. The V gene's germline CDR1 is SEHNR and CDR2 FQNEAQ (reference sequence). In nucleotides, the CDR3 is TGTGCCAGCACCCTCGGGGCGGTCAATGAGCAGTTCTTC. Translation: CASTLGAVNEQFF.

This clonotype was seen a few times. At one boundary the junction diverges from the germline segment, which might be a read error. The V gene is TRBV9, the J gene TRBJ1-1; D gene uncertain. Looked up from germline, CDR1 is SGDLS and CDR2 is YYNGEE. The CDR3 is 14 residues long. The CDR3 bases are TGTGCCAGCAGCCTGACGGATACTAACACTGGAGCTTTCTTT. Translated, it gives CASSLTDTNTGAFF.

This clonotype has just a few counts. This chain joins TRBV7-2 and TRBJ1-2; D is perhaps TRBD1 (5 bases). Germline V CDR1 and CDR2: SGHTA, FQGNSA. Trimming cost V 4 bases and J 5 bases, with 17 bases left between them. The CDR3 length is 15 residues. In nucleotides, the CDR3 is TGTGCCAGCAGCTCAACCGTCGCGGGGGTTTATGGCTACACCTTC. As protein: CASSSTVAGVYGYTF.

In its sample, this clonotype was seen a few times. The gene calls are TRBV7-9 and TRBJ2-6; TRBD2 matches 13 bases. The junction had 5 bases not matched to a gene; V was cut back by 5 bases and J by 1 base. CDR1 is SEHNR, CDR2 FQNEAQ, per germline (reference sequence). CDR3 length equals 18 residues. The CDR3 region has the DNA TGTGCCAGCAGCCAGAGACTAGCGGGAGGATCTGGGGCCAACGTCCTGACTTTC. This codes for CASSQRLAGGSGANVLTF.

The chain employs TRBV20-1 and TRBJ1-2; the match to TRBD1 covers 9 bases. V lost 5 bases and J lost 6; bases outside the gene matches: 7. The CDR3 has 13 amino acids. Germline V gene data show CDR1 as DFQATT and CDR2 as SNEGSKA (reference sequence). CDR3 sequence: CSARIRTGDGYTF. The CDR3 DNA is TGCAGTGCTCGAATAAGGACAGGGGATGGCTACACCTTC.

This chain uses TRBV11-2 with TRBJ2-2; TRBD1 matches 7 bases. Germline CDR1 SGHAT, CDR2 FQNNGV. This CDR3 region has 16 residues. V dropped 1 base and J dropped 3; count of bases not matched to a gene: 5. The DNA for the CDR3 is TGTGCCAGCAGCTTAGCGCACAGGGGATACACCGGGGAGCTGTTTTTT. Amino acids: CASSLAHRGYTGELFF.

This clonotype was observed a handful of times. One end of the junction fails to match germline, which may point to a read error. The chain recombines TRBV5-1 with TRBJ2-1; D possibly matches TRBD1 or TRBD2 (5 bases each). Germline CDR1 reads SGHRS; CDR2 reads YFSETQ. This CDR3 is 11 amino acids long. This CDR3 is CASVGEREHFF. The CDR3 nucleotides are TGCGCCAGCGTGGGGGAACGTGAGCATTTCTTC.

The CDR3 bases are TGCAGCGTTACGGGGCAGCTGAACACTGAAGCTTTCTTT. Translating it yields CSVTGQLNTEAFF. V usage is TRBV29-1 and J usage is TRBJ1-1; a weak D match, TRBD1 (5 bases). This CDR3 contains 13 residues. The germline CDR1 and CDR2 sequences are SQVTM and ANQGSEA. V dropped 5 bases and J dropped 0 bases, with 10 bases sitting between them.

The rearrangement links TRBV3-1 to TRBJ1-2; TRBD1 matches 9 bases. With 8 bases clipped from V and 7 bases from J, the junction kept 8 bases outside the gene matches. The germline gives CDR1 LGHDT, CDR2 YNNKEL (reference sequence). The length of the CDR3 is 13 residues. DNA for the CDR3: TGTGCCAGCGCAACGGACAGGGGACGTGGCTACACCTTC. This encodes CASATDRGRGYTF.

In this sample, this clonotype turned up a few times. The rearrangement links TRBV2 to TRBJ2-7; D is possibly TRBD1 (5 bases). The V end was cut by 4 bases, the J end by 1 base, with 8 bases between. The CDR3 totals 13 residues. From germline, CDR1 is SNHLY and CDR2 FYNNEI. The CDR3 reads CASSGGGSYEQYF. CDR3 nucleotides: TGTGCCAGCAGTGGGGGCGGATCCTACGAGCAGTACTTC.

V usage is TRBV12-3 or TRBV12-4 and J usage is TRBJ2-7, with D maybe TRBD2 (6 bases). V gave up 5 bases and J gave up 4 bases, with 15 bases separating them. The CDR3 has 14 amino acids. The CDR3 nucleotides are TGTGCCAGCAGTCCCCAGACTAGTGGGTACGAGCAGTACTTC. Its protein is CASSPQTSGYEQYF.

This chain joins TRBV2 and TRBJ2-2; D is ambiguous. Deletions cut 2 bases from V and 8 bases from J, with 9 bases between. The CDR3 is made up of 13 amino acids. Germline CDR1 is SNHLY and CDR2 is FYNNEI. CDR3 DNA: TGTGCCAGCAGTGAATGGCAAGTAGGGGAGCTGTTTTTT. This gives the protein CASSEWQVGELFF.

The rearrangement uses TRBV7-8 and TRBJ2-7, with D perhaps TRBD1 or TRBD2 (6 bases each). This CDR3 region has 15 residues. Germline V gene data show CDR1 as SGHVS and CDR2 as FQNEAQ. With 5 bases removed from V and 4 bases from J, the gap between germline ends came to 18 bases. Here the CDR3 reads CASSNMEGGSYEQYF. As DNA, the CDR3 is TGTGCCAGCAGCAACATGGAGGGGGGAAGTTACGAGCAGTACTTC. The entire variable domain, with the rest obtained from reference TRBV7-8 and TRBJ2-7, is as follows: GAGVSQSPRYKVAKRGQDVALRCDPISGHVSLFWYQQALGQGPEFLTYFQNEAQLDKSGLPSDRFFAERPEGSVSTLKIQRTQQEDSAVYLCASSNMEGGSYEQYFGPGTRLTVT.

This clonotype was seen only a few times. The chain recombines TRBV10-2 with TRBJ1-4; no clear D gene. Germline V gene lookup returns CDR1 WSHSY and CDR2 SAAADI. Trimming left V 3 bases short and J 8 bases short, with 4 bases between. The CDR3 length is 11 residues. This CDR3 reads CASSDIEKLFF. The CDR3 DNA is TGCGCCAGCAGTGACATCGAAAAACTGTTTTTT.

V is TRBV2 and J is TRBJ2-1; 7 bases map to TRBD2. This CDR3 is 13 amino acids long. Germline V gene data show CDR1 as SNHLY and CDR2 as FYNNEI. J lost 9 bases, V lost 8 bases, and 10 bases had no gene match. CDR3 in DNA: TGTGCCAGCCGGACTAGTAGGGCGGGTGAGCAGTTCTTC. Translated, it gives CASRTSRAGEQFF. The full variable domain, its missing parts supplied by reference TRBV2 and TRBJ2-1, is EPEVTQTPSHQVTQMGQEVILRCVPISNHLYFYWYRQILGQKVEFLVSFYNNEISEKSEIFDDQFSVERPDGSNFTLKIRSTKLEDSAMYFCASRTSRAGEQFFGPGTRLTVL.

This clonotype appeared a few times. The CDR3 loop is CATSESGGRVTQYF. DNA of the CDR3: TGTGCCACCAGTGAATCCGGGGGCCGGGTGACCCAGTACTTC. The rearrangement links TRBV24-1 to TRBJ2-5; D may be TRBD1 or TRBD2 (6 bases each). The CDR3 has 14 residues. Germline V gene lookup returns CDR1 KGHDR and CDR2 SFDVKD. V gave up 4 bases and J gave up 7 bases, with 15 bases separating them.

CDR3: CASSQETGSSYGYTF. The CDR3 DNA is TGCGCCAGCAGCCAAGAAACAGGATCTTCATATGGCTACACCTTC. This chain connects TRBV4-1 to TRBJ1-2; D might be TRBD1 (5 bases). This CDR3 spans 15 amino acids. Trimming removed 0 bases at V and 5 bases at J, with 13 bases between. From germline, CDR1 is MGHRA and CDR2 YSYEKL.

In nucleotides, the CDR3 is TGTGCCAGCAGAAGGACAGAATACGAGCAGTACTTC. It codes for CASRRTEYEQYF. This rearrangement joins TRBV12-3 or TRBV12-4 to TRBJ2-5; perhaps TRBD1 as D (6 bases). The J call is in doubt because the DNA end fits TRBJ2-7 better. The CDR3 runs 12 residues.

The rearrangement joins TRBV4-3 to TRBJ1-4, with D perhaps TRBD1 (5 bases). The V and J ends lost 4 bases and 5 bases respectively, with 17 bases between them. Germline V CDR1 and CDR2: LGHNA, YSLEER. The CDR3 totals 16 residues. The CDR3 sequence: CASSPTPGRENEKLFF. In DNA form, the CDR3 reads TGCGCCAGCAGCCCAACCCCGGGACGCGAGAATGAAAAACTGTTTTTT.

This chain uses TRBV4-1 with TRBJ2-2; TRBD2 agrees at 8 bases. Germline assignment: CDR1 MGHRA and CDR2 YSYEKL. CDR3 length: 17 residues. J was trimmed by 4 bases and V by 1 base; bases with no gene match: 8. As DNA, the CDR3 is TGCGCCAGCAGCCAAGCGGAGCGGGGGCAAAGCACCGGGGAGCTGTTTTTT. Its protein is CASSQAERGQSTGELFF.

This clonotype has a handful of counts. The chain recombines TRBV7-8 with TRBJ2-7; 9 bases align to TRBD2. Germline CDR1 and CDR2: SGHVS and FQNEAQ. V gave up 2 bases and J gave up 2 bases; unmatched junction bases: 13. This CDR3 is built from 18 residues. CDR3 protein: CASSLIGGLAIITYEQYF. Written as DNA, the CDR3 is TGTGCCAGCAGCTTAATCGGCGGACTAGCGATTATTACCTACGAGCAGTACTTC.

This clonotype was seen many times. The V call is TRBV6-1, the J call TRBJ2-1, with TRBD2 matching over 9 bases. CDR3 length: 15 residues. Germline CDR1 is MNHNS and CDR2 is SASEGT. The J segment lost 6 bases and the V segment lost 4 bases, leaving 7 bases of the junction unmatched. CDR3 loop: CASSVEAGGVNEQFF. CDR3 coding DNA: TGTGCCAGCAGTGTTGAAGCGGGAGGTGTCAATGAGCAGTTCTTC.